The clone carrying this T cell receptor (beta chain) was counted only a few times. V lost 2 bases to trimming and J lost 2 bases, with 8 bases between them. The CDR3 is 13 residues long. Germline V gene data show CDR1 as GTSNPN and CDR2 as SVGIG (reference sequence). These data come from a study of T cells in Graves' hyperthyroidism and ophthalmopathy. The overall study: The initial diagnosis was the point when peripheral blood was collected, ahead of any treatment.

The investigators amplified TCR beta CDR3 regions from RNA transcripts. HTBI primers drove first-round RT-PCR of the TCR CDR3. One entry per CDR3 protein, called by TCRdb with MiXCR from the multiplex PCR reads. The table records roughly 500,000 distinct CDR3 sequences, 15% to 20% of them present only once. The sequence came from a woman aged 30 to 39 with Graves' ophthalmopathy. The sample comprised blood. The gene calls are TRBV30 and TRBJ2-3; D remains ambiguous. The chain's CDR3 is CAWSLPNTDTQYF. Here the CDR3 DNA reads TGTGCCTGGAGTCTACCTAACACAGATACGCAGTATTTT. Based on the CDR3 plus reference TRBV30 and TRBJ2-3, the full variable domain is SQTIHQWPATLVQPVGSPLSLECTVEGTSNPNLYWYRQAAGRGLQLLFYSVGIGQISSEVPQNLSASRPQDRQFILSSKKLLLSDSGFYLCAWSLPNTDTQYFGPGTRLTVL.